This TCR beta chain was found in a study of shared clonotypes between healthy human individuals. Turning to this clone: Antigen: not known.

V shed 2 bases and J 4 bases; nucleotides not matched to a gene: 5. The germline V gene encodes CDR1 SGHRS and CDR2 YFSETQ. The CDR3 runs to 14 residues. Study-wide findings and caveats: The study found about 5% of naive CD4 clonotypes shared across a few donors. A small donor pool kept down the genetic and exposure-history diversity that was represented.

Produced via immunoSEQ multiplex PCR; TCRdb's table is partial and in-frame only. The sample has about 330,000 clones; 74% are singletons. The rearrangement joins TRBV5-1 to TRBJ1-1; 7 bases map to TRBD1. This clonotype originated in a man under 40 in good health. Sequenced material: memory CD4+ T cells sorted from blood. Subset specified: CD45RA-negative fraction. In DNA form, the CDR3 reads TGCGCCAGCAGCTTACTACAGGGGAGCACTGAAGCTTTCTTT. This encodes CASSLLQGSTEAFF. Full variable domain (remainder filled in from reference TRBV5-1 and TRBJ1-1): KAGVTQTPRYLIKTRGQQVTLSCSPISGHRSVSWYQQTPGQGLQFLFEYFSETQRNKGNFPGRFSGRQFSNSRSEMNVSTLELGDSALYLCASSLLQGSTEAFFGQGTRLTVV.